This paragraph covers one TCR beta chain sequence. This sample stems from a study of blood T cell repertoires in COVID-19. Across the study: Samples taken during acute and convalescent COVID-19 were collected in the United States, Italy and Spain. The cDNA or gDNA used as material had been derived from T cells, B-cell-depleted T cells, or PBMCs.

Followed longitudinally, the Seattle patients had been enrolled during active infection. Study processing details: Counts of nucleated cells, estimated from reference gene primer amplification, were obtained. Some clones are missing from TCRdb's copy, which holds only in-frame ones; the method was immunoSEQ multiplex PCR. That table supplies the V and J calls and clone size; D and trimming were determined from the DNA. The table has more than 45,000 clones, roughly 80% seen once. Germline assignment: CDR1 SEHNR and CDR2 FQNEAQ (reference sequence). CDR3 length: 15 residues. V was pared by 1 base and J by 3 bases, with 13 bases between.

This TCR was recovered from an elderly man with COVID-19, enrolled during active disease. The chain has TRBV7-9 and TRBJ2-7; D call uncertain. Sample: peripheral blood. The CDR3 coding sequence is TGTGCCAGCAGCTTAGGAGGTTACTTGGGCTACGAGCAGTACGTC. This sequence encodes CASSLGGYLGYEQYV.